The 5 T cell receptor beta chains below all came from one sample that was sequenced in a study of PD-1 blockade in mismatch repair-deficient tumors. Some clones are missing from TCRdb's copy, which holds only in-frame ones; the method was immunoSEQ multiplex PCR. The sample comprises some 120,000 clones, about 90% of which are singletons, and about 11% rests with the top ten. The input for sequencing was peripheral blood, taken just under 74 weeks after starting pembrolizumab. The receptors were gathered from an adult with mismatch repair-deficient cancer.

The J gene is TRBJ1-1, the V gene TRBV5-1; 7 bases line up with TRBD1. The J segment lost 4 bases and the V segment lost 2 bases, leaving 2 bases of the junction unmatched. The CDR3 sequence is 13 residues long. CDR1 SGHRS and CDR2 YFSETQ come from the germline V gene. This CDR3 reads CASSFQGGTEAFF. CDR3 coding DNA: TGCGCCAGCAGCTTTCAGGGGGGCACTGAAGCTTTCTTT.

The genes are TRBV6-5 and TRBJ2-1; perhaps TRBD1 as D (6 bases). The germline CDR1 and CDR2 sequences are MNHEY and SVGAGI. The CDR3 sequence is 9 residues long. Trimming stripped 10 bases from V and 12 bases from J, with 10 bases between. The CDR3 bases are TGTGCCAAGAAGACAGGGCAGTTCTTC. Residues: CAKKTGQFF.

The V and J genes are TRBV29-1 and TRBJ2-3; 7 bases are shared with TRBD1. The CDR3 runs 13 residues. Germline V CDR1 and CDR2: SQVTM, ANQGSEA. The J segment lost 4 bases and the V segment lost 3 bases, leaving 4 bases of the junction unmatched. CDR3: CSVERGRADTQYF. CDR3 nucleotide sequence: TGCAGCGTTGAGAGGGGGCGCGCAGATACGCAGTATTTT.

The chain couples TRBV11-2 to TRBJ2-1; D ambiguous. The V and J ends lost 5 bases and 8 bases respectively, with 25 bases between them. There are 17 residues in the CDR3. Germline V gene sequence: CDR1 SGHAT, CDR2 FQNNGV. In DNA form, the CDR3 reads TGTGCCAGCAGCCCCCATCCAAGCTCAACCGGATGGGATGAGCAGTTCTTC. Its protein product is CASSPHPSSTGWDEQFF.

The chain combines TRBV7-9 with TRBJ2-2; no clear D gene. V lost 0 bases and J lost 6, with 2 bases in between. Germline loops: CDR1 SEHNR, CDR2 FQNEAQ (reference sequence). The CDR3 consists of 12 residues. Here the CDR3 reads CASSLAPGELFF. The CDR3 region has the DNA TGTGCCAGCAGCTTAGCCCCCGGGGAGCTGTTTTTT.